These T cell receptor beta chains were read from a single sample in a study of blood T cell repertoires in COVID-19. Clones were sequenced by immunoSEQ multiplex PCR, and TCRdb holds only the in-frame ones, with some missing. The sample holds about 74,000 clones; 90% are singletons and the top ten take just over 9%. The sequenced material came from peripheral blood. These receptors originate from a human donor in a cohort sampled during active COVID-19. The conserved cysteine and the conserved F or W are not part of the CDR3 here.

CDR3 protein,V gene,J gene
ASSPDERGGWIETQY,TRBV7-9,TRBJ2-5
ASSLGGSILDTQY,TRBV5-1,TRBJ2-3
AIRAGQENSGANVLT,TRBV10-3,TRBJ2-6
ASSADSANSPLH,TRBV7-9,TRBJ1-6
ACGRATGELF,TRBV30,TRBJ2-2
ASSVGQGSEEQY,TRBV9,TRBJ2-7
ASSFHSAAEAF,TRBV27,TRBJ1-1
ATSRDRTSGTYEQY,TRBV15,TRBJ2-7
ASRGTLGMNEKLF,TRBV28,TRBJ1-4
ASIQFRGLDQPQH,TRBV28,TRBJ1-5
ASSPEATDTQY,TRBV6-4,TRBJ2-3
ASSFLAPRRTGGIPYGYT,TRBV7-3,TRBJ1-2
ASRSPSDRDNEQF,TRBV6-6,TRBJ2-1
ASSLSVSETQY,TRBV13,TRBJ2-5
SASRFRDRGLPNYGYT,TRBV20-1,TRBJ1-2
AWSRDRVNTEAF,TRBV30,TRBJ1-1
ASSLAGGRQETQY,TRBV5-1,TRBJ2-5
ASSLDLAGGEQF,TRBV13,TRBJ2-1
ASSSRTSVYNEQF,TRBV7-9,TRBJ2-1
ASSLRQGKSGANVLT,TRBV7-3,TRBJ2-6
ATSPRDRAADTQY,TRBV15,TRBJ2-3
SARIQETQY,TRBV20-1,TRBJ2-5
ASSPSWTGANVLT,TRBV7-2,TRBJ2-6